This record covers a single TCR beta chain. Its matching antigen is unknown. This record belongs to a study of cytomegalovirus exposure and HLA in healthy donors. Study at large: A prior analysis found about 120 million unique TCR beta sequences from 150 million to 200 million T cells.

Findings and caveats of the study: Rarity marked most TCR sequences, yet some public TCRs occurred in many donors. An analysis done earlier found most TCR beta V segments productive about 87% or about 30% of the time. In a later analysis, an Asian-associated ancestry cluster reportedly showed fewer N-insertions than the roughly 700-donor mean.

A multiplex PCR was run with 60 Vbeta primers and 13 Jbeta primers. The protocol was immunoSEQ multiplex PCR, while the TCRdb copy is restricted to in-frame clones and leaves out a portion. Among some 120,000 clones listed, 72% were seen once. This CDR3 contains 14 residues. V lost 6 bases to trimming and J lost 5 bases, with 15 bases between them. Germline V gene lookup returns CDR1 MNHEY and CDR2 SVGAGI. This TCR came from a man aged 25-45 years in good health and CMV-seronegative. The specimen was PBMCs. The chain carries TRBV6-5 and TRBJ2-3, with D tentatively TRBD2 (6 bases). As DNA, the CDR3 is TGTGCCAGCAGGTTGGGGGGTGGGGTAGATACGCAGTATTTT. Protein sequence: CASRLGGGVDTQYF.